The 6 T cell receptor beta chains in this list originate from one sample, sequenced in a study of cytomegalovirus exposure and HLA in healthy donors. PCR involved 60 Vbeta and 13 Jbeta primers. TCRdb's copy holds only in-frame clones and misses some; the assay was immunoSEQ multiplex PCR. The listing contains 30,000 to 40,000 clones. Sequencing used PBMCs. The receptors stem from a human donor in good health.

The V call is TRBV5-1, the J call TRBJ1-2; 9 bases agree with TRBD1. With V trimmed by 4 bases and J by 6 bases, 16 bases remained unmatched. The CDR3 contains 17 residues. Per germline, CDR1 SGHRS and CDR2 YFSETQ. CDR3 amino acids: CASSLEGTGKKGDGYTF. DNA for the CDR3: TGCGCCAGCAGCCTCGAAGGGACAGGGAAGAAAGGGGATGGCTACACCTTC.

The rearrangement uses TRBV6-1 and TRBJ2-7; 7 nucleotides agree with TRBD1. This CDR3 spans 15 amino acids. The germline gives CDR1 MNHNS, CDR2 SASEGT. V shed 6 bases, J shed 4 bases, and the junction held 12 bases outside the gene matches. CDR3 sequence (DNA): TGTGCCAGCAGGAACTACCGGGACAGTCTTTACGAGCAGTACTTC. Its protein is CASRNYRDSLYEQYF.

J is TRBJ1-6 and V is TRBV4-1, with a tentative D call TRBD1 (5 bases). The V gene lost 0 bases and the J gene lost 8 bases, with 8 bases spanning the gap. This CDR3 contains 14 residues. Germline CDR1 reads MGHRA; CDR2 reads YSYEKL. The CDR3 sequence is CASSQDRADSPLHF. DNA for the CDR3: TGCGCCAGCAGCCAAGACAGGGCAGATTCACCCCTCCACTTT.

The V call is TRBV7-9, the J call TRBJ2-3; TRBD2 aligns across 7 bases. Germline values: CDR1 SEHNR, CDR2 FQNEAQ (reference sequence). This CDR3 has 15 amino acids. The V and J ends lost 5 bases and 2 bases, in that order; junction bases with no gene match: 7. The CDR3 DNA reads as TGTGCCAGCAGCCCGGGACTATTTTCCACAGATACGCAGTATTTT. It encodes CASSPGLFSTDTQYF.

The V and J genes are TRBV19 and TRBJ2-7, with 8 bases identical to TRBD1. The V gene end was trimmed by 5 bases and the J gene end by 3 bases; junction bases not matched to a gene: 9. Germline CDR1 is LNHDA and CDR2 is SQIVND (reference sequence). The CDR3 runs 15 residues. The CDR3 loop reads CASSGQGASLYEQYF. DNA for the CDR3: TGTGCCAGTAGTGGTCAGGGGGCTTCGCTCTACGAGCAGTACTTC.

The CDR3 coding sequence is TGTGCCAGCAGTCCCGCTGGACTTGACAATGAGCAGTTCTTC. Its protein product is CASSPAGLDNEQFF. V usage is TRBV5-6 and J usage is TRBJ2-1; D may be TRBD2 (5 bases). V was clipped by 5 bases and J by 5 bases, with 14 bases between them. CDR1 is SGHDT and CDR2 is YYEEEE in the germline V gene. The CDR3 has 14 residues.